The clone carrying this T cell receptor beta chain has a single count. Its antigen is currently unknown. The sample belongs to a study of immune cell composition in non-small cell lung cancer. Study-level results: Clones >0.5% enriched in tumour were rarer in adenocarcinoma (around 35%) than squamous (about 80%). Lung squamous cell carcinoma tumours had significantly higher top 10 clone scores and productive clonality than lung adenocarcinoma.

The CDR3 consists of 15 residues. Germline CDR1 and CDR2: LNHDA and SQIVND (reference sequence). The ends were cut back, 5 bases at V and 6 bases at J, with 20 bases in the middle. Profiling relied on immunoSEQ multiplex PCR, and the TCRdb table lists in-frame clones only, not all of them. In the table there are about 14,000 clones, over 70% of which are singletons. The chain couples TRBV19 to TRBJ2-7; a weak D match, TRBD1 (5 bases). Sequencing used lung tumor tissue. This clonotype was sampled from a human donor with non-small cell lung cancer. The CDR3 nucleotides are TGTGCCAGTAGTCCCGTTTGGGGCCTTTTGGGCGAGCAGTACTTC. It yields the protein CASSPVWGLLGEQYF.